This T cell receptor (beta chain) was captured by sequencing in a study of T cells after yellow fever vaccination. Study at large: Fractions with few cells were prepared using SMART-Seq v4 Ultra Low Input.

TCRdb re-analysed the 5' RACE reads in MiXCR, keeping a single row per CDR3 protein. The data hold 25,000 to 35,000 distinct CDR3 sequences, with approximately 6% observed a single time. The CDR3 covers 13 residues. Germline V gene lookup returns CDR1 SGHAT and CDR2 FQNNGV. The V gene lost 5 bases and the J gene lost 5 bases, with 12 bases spanning the gap. This clonotype was picked up many times. General study points: CD4 and CD8 compartments shared a small share of clonotypes. Abundant clonotypes from the bulk population could get into FACS-sorted repertoires as contaminants. Weaker overall was a secondary response that nonetheless peaked faster, on day 5 versus 15.

The genes are TRBV11-2 and TRBJ2-5; either TRBD1 or TRBD2 may fit D (5 bases each). The sample here was PBMCs, either bulk or a sorted T-cell subset (CD4+, CD8+, memory, or dextramer-sorted; not recorded which), taken on the day of the yellow fever booster vaccination. This TCR was sampled from a man aged 25 to 45 who received the YFV17D yellow fever vaccine. The CDR3 loop reads CASSRGLGETQYF. The CDR3 DNA reads as TGTGCCAGCAGCCGGGGCCTGGGGGAGACCCAGTACTTC.